Included here is one T cell receptor (beta chain) sequence, with context. These data originate in a study of T cell changes during pregnancy in multiple sclerosis. Clones were sequenced by immunoSEQ multiplex PCR, and TCRdb holds only the in-frame ones, with some missing. The data show tens of thousands of clones, 80% to 90% seen once. The CDR3 spans 15 residues. In germline, CDR1 is MGHDK, CDR2 SYGVNS. V shed 5 bases, J shed 0 bases, and the junction held 6 bases outside the gene matches. The chain recombines TRBV25-1 with TRBJ1-1; 7 nucleotides align to TRBD1. The sequenced sample was peripheral blood, obtained before pregnancy. The clonotype comes from a female donor with multiple sclerosis, enrolled in a pregnancy study. The CDR3 bases are TGTGCCAGCAGTAACTACAGGGGCTTGAACACTGAAGCTTTCTTT. This sequence encodes CASSNYRGLNTEAFF.